Listed below are T cell receptor beta chains from one sample, sequenced in a study of blood T cell repertoires in COVID-19. Clones were read by immunoSEQ multiplex PCR, and TCRdb kept only the in-frame ones, dropping some. The sample shows around 150,000 clones, 60% to 80% of them seen only once. Source material: PBMCs or T cells enriched from blood (not recorded which). Source of these receptors: a woman aged 45-60 years who had recovered from COVID-19. Both conserved end residues are part of each CDR3. The order of the fields is clone size, V gene, D gene, J gene, CDR3 DNA, CDR3 protein. A D gene is named only where the DNA matches it firmly. Size is stated for part of the rows, as once, few or many counts, or as a class when the clone is expanded.

>-|TRBV7-9|-|TRBJ1-2
TGTGCCAGCAGCTCCCCCCCCGGAGAGAGGATTAACTATGGCTACACCTTC
CASSSPPGERINYGYTF
>-|TRBV7-8|-|TRBJ1-5
TGTGCCAGCGACAGTCATAGCAATCAGCCCCAGCATTTT
CASDSHSNQPQHF
>-|TRBV29-1|TRBD2|TRBJ2-1
TGCAGCGTATTAGCGGGAAGCTCCTACAATGAGCAGTTCTTC
CSVLAGSSYNEQFF
>-|TRBV7-6|-|TRBJ1-2
TGTGCCCTGTTCGGGGGATATGGCTACACCTTC
CALFGGYGYTF
>-|TRBV7-2|TRBD2|TRBJ2-2
TGTGCCAGCAGCCCCGGGACTAGCGGGGGGGTCTCTATCACCGGGGAGCTGTTTTTT
CASSPGTSGGVSITGELFF
>-|TRBV11-1|-|TRBJ1-1
TGTGCCAGCAGCTTCTCTCGGGCAGGGGAAGCTTTCTTT
CASSFSRAGEAFF
>-|TRBV2|TRBD1|TRBJ1-6
TGTGCCAGCAGAAAAACAGGGGGGTCCTATAATTCACCCCTCCACTTT
CASRKTGGSYNSPLHF
>once|TRBV27|TRBD1|TRBJ1-4
TGTGCCAGCAGTTTATTTGGACAGGGGGCGGCTAATGAAAAACTGTTTTTT
CASSLFGQGAANEKLFF
>-|TRBV2|-|TRBJ2-5
TGTGCCAGCAGTGGGGGAACAGGGGGAGGGGAGACCCAGTACTTC
CASSGGTGGGETQYF
>many|TRBV27|TRBD2|TRBJ2-3
TGTGCGTCTCTAGCGGGAGCCACAGATACGCAGTATTTT
CASLAGATDTQYF
>-|TRBV7-9|TRBD1|TRBJ1-4
TGTGCCAGCAGCTTAGACAGGGGGAAACTGTTTTTT
CASSLDRGKLFF
>-|TRBV7-6|TRBD1|TRBJ2-7
TGTGCCAGCAGCTTAGGAGGGACAGGGCGTTCCGAGCAGTACTTC
CASSLGGTGRSEQYF
>-|TRBV11-3|TRBD2|TRBJ2-4
TGTGCCAGCAGCCCAAGACTAGCGGGGAAAAACATTCAGTACTTC
CASSPRLAGKNIQYF
>-|TRBV19|TRBD1|TRBJ1-1
TGTGCCAGTAACGCGGGGGACAGGGTCAACACCGAAGCTTTCTTT
CASNAGDRVNTEAFF
>-|TRBV16|-|TRBJ1-5
TGTGCCAGCAGCCAATCGAGCCAGGGTAATCAGCCCCAGCATTTT
CASSQSSQGNQPQHF
>-|TRBV29-1|TRBD1|TRBJ2-2
TGCAGCGTCCCCGGACAGGGGGCTTACGGGGAGCTGTTTTTT
CSVPGQGAYGELFF
>-|TRBV10-3|TRBD1|TRBJ1-1
TGTGCCATCAGTGGGACTGGACAGGGTATGAACACTGAAGCTTTCTTT
CAISGTGQGMNTEAFF
>-|TRBV7-6|-|TRBJ2-1
TGTGCCAGCAGCTTAAGGCCACGGGGGTCGGGGGGCACATACAATGAGCAGTTCTTC
CASSLRPRGSGGTYNEQFF
>-|TRBV29-1|-|TRBJ2-1
TGCAGCGTTGAAGGGGGAGACTGGACCATCTCCTACAATGAGCAGTTCTTC
CSVEGGDWTISYNEQFF
>-|TRBV19|-|TRBJ2-3
TGTGCCAGTAACACAGGGCCTAGAAAGGATACGCAGTATTTT
CASNTGPRKDTQYF
>-|TRBV11-3|TRBD1|TRBJ2-5
TGTGCCAGCGTAGGGGGCAGGGGAGAGACCCAGTACTTC
CASVGGRGETQYF
>few|TRBV3-1/TRBV3-2|TRBD1|TRBJ1-2
TGTGCCAGCAGTCCGCTAGGACAGGGTTTGGATGGCTACACCTTC
CASSPLGQGLDGYTF
>-|TRBV19|TRBD1|TRBJ2-6
TGTGCCAGTACAAGGACAGGGGGCTTTGGGTCTGGGGCCAACGTCCTGACTTTC
CASTRTGGFGSGANVLTF
>-|TRBV10-3|-|TRBJ2-5
TGTGCCATCAGTGACGCCCGGGACATTACAACGGCCCAGTACTTC
CAISDARDITTAQYF